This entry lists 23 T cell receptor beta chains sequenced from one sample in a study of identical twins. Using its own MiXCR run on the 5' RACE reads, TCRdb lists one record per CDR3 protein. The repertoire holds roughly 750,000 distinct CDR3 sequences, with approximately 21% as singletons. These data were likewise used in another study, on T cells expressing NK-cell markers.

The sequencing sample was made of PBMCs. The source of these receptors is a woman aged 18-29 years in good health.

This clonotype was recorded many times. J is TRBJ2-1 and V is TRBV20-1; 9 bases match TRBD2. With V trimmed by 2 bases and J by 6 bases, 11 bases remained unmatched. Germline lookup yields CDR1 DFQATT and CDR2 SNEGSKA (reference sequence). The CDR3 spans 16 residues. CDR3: CSARIPHLAGLNEQFF. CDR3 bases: TGCAGTGCTAGAATCCCCCACCTAGCGGGACTCAATGAGCAGTTCTTC.

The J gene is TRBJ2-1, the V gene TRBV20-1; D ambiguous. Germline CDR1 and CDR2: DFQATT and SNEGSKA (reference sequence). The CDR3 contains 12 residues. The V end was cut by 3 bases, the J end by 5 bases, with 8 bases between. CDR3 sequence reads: CSASKSHNEQFF. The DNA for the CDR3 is TGCAGTGCTAGTAAGTCCCACAATGAGCAGTTCTTC.

In nucleotides, the CDR3 is TGTGCCAGCAGCTTATTGAACCGGGATCCCGATACGCAGTATTTT. Protein: CASSLLNRDPDTQYF. V and J are TRBV7-2 and TRBJ2-3, with a weak D call TRBD2 (5 bases). The V gene lost 2 bases and the J gene lost 6 bases, with 15 bases spanning the gap. The germline gives CDR1 SGHTA, CDR2 FQGNSA. CDR3 length equals 15 residues.

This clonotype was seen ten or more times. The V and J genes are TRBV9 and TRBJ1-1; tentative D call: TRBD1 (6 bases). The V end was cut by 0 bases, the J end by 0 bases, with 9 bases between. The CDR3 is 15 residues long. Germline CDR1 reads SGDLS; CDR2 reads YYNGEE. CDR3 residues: CASSVDRVMNTEAFF. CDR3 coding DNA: TGTGCCAGCAGCGTAGACAGGGTCATGAACACTGAAGCTTTCTTT.

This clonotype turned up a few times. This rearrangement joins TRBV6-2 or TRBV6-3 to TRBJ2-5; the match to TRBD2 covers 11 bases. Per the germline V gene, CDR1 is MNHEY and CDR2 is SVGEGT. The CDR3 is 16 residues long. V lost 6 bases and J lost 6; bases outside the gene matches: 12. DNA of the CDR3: TGTGCCAGCAGCCCCCGACTAGCGGGATGGGAGAAGACCCAGTACTTC. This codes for CASSPRLAGWEKTQYF.

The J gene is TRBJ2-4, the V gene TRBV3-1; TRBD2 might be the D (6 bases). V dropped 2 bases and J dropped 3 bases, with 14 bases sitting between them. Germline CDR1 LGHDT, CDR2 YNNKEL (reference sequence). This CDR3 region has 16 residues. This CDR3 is CASSQYIGGGKNIQYF. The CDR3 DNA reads TGTGCCAGCAGCCAATACATCGGGGGTGGCAAAAACATTCAGTACTTC.

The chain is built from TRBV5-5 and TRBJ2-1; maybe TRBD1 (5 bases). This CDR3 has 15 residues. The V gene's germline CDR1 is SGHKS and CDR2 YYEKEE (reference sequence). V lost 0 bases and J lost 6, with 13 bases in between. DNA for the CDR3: TGTGCCAGCAGCTTGGGCAGGGCTGCATTCAATGAGCAGTTCTTC. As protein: CASSLGRAAFNEQFF. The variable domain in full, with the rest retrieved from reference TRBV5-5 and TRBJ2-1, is DAGVTQSPTHLIKTRGQQVTLRCSPISGHKSVSWYQQVLGQGPQFIFQYYEKEERGRGNFPDRFSARQFPNYSSELNVNALLLGDSALYLCASSLGRAAFNEQFFGPGTRLTVL.

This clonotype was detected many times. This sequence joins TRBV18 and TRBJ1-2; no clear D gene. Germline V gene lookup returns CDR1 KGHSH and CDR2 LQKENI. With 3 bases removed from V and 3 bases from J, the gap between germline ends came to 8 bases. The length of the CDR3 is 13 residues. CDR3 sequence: CASSPGADYGYTF. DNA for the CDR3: TGTGCCAGCTCACCGGGTGCGGACTATGGCTACACCTTC.

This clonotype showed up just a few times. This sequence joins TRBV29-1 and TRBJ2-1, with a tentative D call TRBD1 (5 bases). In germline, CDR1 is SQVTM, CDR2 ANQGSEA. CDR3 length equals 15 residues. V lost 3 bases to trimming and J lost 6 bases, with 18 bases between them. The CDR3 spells CSVEGRANLGNEQFF. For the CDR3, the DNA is TGCAGCGTTGAGGGCAGGGCGAACTTAGGCAATGAGCAGTTCTTC.

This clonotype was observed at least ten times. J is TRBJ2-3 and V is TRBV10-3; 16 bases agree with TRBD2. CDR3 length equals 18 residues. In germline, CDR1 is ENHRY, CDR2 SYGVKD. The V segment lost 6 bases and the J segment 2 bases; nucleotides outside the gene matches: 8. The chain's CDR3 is CAISQGTSGRAVTDTQYF. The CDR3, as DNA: TGTGCCATCAGCCAAGGGACTAGCGGGAGGGCGGTCACAGATACGCAGTATTTT.

The CDR3: CAISAEGPADTQYF. For the CDR3, the DNA is TGTGCCATCAGTGCCGAGGGGCCAGCAGATACGCAGTATTTT. This sequence joins TRBV10-3 and TRBJ2-3; either TRBD1 or TRBD2 may supply D (5 bases each). Per the germline V gene, CDR1 is ENHRY and CDR2 is SYGVKD. Trimming took off 4 bases at V and 4 bases at J, with 12 bases between the two ends. The CDR3 sequence is 14 residues long.

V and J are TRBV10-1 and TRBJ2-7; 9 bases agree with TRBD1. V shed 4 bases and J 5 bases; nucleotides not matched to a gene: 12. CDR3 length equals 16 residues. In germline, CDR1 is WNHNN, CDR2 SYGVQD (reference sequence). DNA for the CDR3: TGCGCCAGCAGTGGTTTCGCCGGGACAGGGATGGACGAGCAGTACTTC. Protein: CASSGFAGTGMDEQYF.

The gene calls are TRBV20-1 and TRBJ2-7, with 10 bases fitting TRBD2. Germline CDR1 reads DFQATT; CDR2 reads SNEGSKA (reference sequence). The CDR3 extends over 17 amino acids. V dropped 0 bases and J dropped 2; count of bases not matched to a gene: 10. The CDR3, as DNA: TGCAGTGCTAGAGATAAGCTAGCGGGAGCGATTACCTACGAGCAGTACTTC. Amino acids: CSARDKLAGAITYEQYF.

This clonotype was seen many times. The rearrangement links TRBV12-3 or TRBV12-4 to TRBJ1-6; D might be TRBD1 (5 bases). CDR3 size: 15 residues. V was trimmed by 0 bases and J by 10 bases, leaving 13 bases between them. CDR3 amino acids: CASSLAGGRVSPLHF. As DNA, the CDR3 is TGTGCCAGCAGTTTAGCGGGGGGGAGGGTGTCACCCCTCCACTTT.

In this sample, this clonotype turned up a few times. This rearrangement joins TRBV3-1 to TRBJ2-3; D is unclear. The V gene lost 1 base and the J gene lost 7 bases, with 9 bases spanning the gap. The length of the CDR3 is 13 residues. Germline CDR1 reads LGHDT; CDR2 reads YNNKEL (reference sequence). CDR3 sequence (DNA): TGTGCCAGCAGCCAAGGGCAGATGCATACGCAGTATTTT. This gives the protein CASSQGQMHTQYF.

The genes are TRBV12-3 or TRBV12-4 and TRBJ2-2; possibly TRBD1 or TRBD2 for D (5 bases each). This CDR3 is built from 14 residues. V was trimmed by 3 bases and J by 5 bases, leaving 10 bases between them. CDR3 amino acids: CASSFVEGTGELFF. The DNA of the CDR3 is TGTGCCAGCAGTTTCGTAGAGGGGACCGGGGAGCTGTTTTTT.

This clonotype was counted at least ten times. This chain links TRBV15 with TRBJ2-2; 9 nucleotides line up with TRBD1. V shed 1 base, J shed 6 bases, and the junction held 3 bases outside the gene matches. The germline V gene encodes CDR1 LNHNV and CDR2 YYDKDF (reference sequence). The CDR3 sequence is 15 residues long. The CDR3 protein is CATSRGDRDSGELFF. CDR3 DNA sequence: TGTGCCACCAGCAGAGGGGACAGGGACTCCGGGGAGCTGTTTTTT. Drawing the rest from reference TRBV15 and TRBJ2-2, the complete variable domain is DAMVIQNPRYQVTQFGKPVTLSCSQTLNHNVMYWYQQKSSQAPKLLFHYYDKDFNNEADTPDNFQSRRPNTSFCFLDIRSPGLGDTAMYLCATSRGDRDSGELFFGEGSRLTVL.

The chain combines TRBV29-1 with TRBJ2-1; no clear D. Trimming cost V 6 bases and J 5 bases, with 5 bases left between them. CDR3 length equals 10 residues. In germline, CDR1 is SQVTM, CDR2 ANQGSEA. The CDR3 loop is CSVGNNEQFF. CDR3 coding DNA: TGCAGCGTGGGAAACAATGAGCAGTTCTTC.

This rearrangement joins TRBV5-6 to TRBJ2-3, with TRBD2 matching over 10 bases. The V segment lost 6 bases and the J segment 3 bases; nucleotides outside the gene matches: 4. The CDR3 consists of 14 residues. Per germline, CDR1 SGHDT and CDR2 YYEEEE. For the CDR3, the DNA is TGTGCCAGCACGGATAGCGGGAGGACAGATACGCAGTATTTT. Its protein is CASTDSGRTDTQYF.

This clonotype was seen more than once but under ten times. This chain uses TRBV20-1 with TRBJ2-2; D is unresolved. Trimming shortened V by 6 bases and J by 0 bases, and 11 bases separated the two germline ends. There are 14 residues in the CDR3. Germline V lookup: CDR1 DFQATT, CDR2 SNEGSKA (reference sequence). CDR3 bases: TGCAGTGCCCCGGTCCCCGCGAACACCGGGGAGCTGTTTTTT. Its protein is CSAPVPANTGELFF.

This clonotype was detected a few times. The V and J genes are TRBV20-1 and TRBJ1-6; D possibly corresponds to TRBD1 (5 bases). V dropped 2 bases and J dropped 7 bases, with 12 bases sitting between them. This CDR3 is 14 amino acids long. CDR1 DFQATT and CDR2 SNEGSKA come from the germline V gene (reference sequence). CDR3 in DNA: TGCAGTGCTAGAAGATCGGGGCGCAATTCACCCCTCCACTTT. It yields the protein CSARRSGRNSPLHF.

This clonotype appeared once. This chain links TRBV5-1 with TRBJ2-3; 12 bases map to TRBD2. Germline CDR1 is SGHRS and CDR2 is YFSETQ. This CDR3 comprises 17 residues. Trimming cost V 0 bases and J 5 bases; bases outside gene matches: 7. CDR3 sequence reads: CASSLVLAGGTEDTQYF. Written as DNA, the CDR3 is TGCGCCAGCAGCTTGGTGCTAGCGGGAGGGACGGAAGATACGCAGTATTTT.

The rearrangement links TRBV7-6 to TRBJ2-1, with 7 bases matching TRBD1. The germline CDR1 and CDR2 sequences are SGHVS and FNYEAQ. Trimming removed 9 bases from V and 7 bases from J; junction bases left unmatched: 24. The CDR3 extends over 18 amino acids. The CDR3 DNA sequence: TGTGCCAGTACCAAGGGACAGACCCGCCGGACTGGTAGAAATGAGCAGTTCTTC. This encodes CASTKGQTRRTGRNEQFF.